This entry describes one T cell receptor beta chain. The antigen is not known. This record belongs to a study of cytomegalovirus exposure and HLA in healthy donors. Germline CDR1 reads SGHDT; CDR2 reads YYEEEE. The J segment lost 0 bases and the V segment lost 0 bases, leaving 6 bases of the junction unmatched. CDR3 length equals 17 residues. Study-wide findings and caveats: Cytomegalovirus association was assigned to about 150 TCR beta chains.

The repertoire was sequenced with immunoSEQ multiplex PCR; TCRdb's copy has only in-frame clones and lacks some. The sample has about 280,000 clones, 88% seen once. The origin of this receptor is a young woman in good health and CMV-seronegative. The sample comprised PBMCs. The rearrangement uses TRBV5-6 and TRBJ1-2, with TRBD1 matching over 9 bases. In nucleotides, the CDR3 is TGTGCCAGCAGCTTGGCTGGGACAGGGTCAGCTAACTATGGCTACACCTTC. Protein: CASSLAGTGSANYGYTF.